The present entry profiles one TCR beta chain with its context. These data come from a study of shared clonotypes between healthy human individuals. Study summary: Each donor had three CD4 naive, three CD4 memory, two CD8 naive and one CD8 memory plate.

Samples underwent the assay at deep level. Methods used by the authors: Without quality scores, immunoSEQ junctional reads could not be filtered like full-length reads. Sequencing used immunoSEQ multiplex PCR; TCRdb keeps in-frame clones, though not all of them. V and J calls and clone size come straight from that table; D and trimming were deduced from the DNA. The table lists about 1.5 million clones, approximately 98% of them singletons. The CDR3 sequence is 14 residues long. CDR1 is MRHNA, CDR2 SNTAGT, per germline. V lost 4 bases and J lost 4, with 14 bases in between. Sequencing input: naive CD4+ T cells sorted from blood. Sample subset: CD45RA+ positively selected. The receptor comes from a man between 25 and 39 years old in good health. The rearrangement joins TRBV6-4 to TRBJ2-7; D possibly corresponds to TRBD2 (5 bases). In DNA form, the CDR3 reads TGTGCCAGCAGTGGAGGGAACCCCAAATACGAGCAGTACTTC. Residues: CASSGGNPKYEQYF.